This T cell receptor beta chain originates from a study of blood T cell repertoires in COVID-19. The germline V gene has CDR1 SGHRS and CDR2 YFSETQ. The CDR3 totals 15 residues. The J segment lost 1 base and the V segment lost 3 bases, leaving 6 bases of the junction unmatched. Libraries were prepared by immunoSEQ multiplex PCR; TCRdb keeps only in-frame clonotypes and omits some of them. The sample carries some 530,000 clones, 75% to 90% recorded once. The V gene is TRBV5-1, the J gene TRBJ1-1; 7 bases are shared with TRBD1. This receptor was identified in a woman aged 55-69 years who had recovered from COVID-19. What was sequenced was PBMCs or T cells enriched from blood (not recorded which). The CDR3 DNA is TGCGCCAGCAGCTCGGGACAGTCGGAGAACACTGAAGCTTTCTTT. It specifies CASSSGQSENTEAFF.